The 5 T cell receptor beta chains in this list originate from one sample, sequenced in a study of blood T cell repertoires in COVID-19. Repertoires were generated with immunoSEQ multiplex PCR, while TCRdb's copy carries only in-frame clones and drops some. The table lists some 60,000 clones, about 82% of them singletons. The sample taken for sequencing was peripheral blood. These receptors were taken from a human donor in a cohort sampled during active COVID-19.

V is TRBV7-9 and J is TRBJ2-3, with 8 positions matching TRBD2. The CDR3 has 15 residues. CDR1 and CDR2 (germline): SEHNR, FQNEAQ (reference sequence). Trimming at V came to 3 bases and at J to 5 bases, leaving 7 bases not matched to a gene. CDR3 residues: CASSFLTGGQDTQYF. The DNA of the CDR3 is TGTGCCAGCAGCTTTTTGACGGGGGGGCAAGATACGCAGTATTTT.

This clone was found a few times. V is TRBV12-3 or TRBV12-4 and J is TRBJ2-7, with D possibly TRBD1 on 6 matching bases. Trimming left V 3 bases short and J 3 bases short, with 9 bases between. CDR3 length: 13 amino acids. CDR3 loop: CASSFGGLYEQYF. The CDR3 DNA follows: TGTGCCAGCAGTTTTGGGGGCCTCTACGAGCAGTACTTC.

J is TRBJ2-7 and V is TRBV4-1; tentatively, D is TRBD1 (5 bases). Germline lookup yields CDR1 MGHRA and CDR2 YSYEKL. V gave up 6 bases and J gave up 0 bases, with 15 bases separating them. This CDR3 has 15 residues. The CDR3 spells CASSQTWGNSYEQYF. As DNA, the CDR3 is TGCGCCAGCAGTCAGACGTGGGGCAACTCCTACGAGCAGTACTTC.

The chain carries TRBV3-1 (or the pseudogene TRBV3-2) and TRBJ2-5, with a weak D call TRBD2 (6 bases). Germline assignment: CDR1 LGHDT and CDR2 YNNKEL (reference sequence). This CDR3 has 14 amino acids. Trimming removed 7 bases at V and 9 bases at J, with 21 bases between. CDR3 sequence: CASTPNAGRGAQYF. CDR3 nucleotide sequence: TGTGCCAGCACCCCCAATGCAGGCCGCGGGGCCCAGTACTTC.

This rearrangement joins TRBV6-6 to TRBJ1-2; D may be TRBD1 (6 bases). The germline V and J ends were trimmed by 2 bases and 6 bases, with 13 bases remaining between them. The CDR3 is 14 residues long. Germline V gene data show CDR1 as MNHNY and CDR2 as SVGAGI (reference sequence). This CDR3 reads CASSYNRDTHGYTF. The CDR3 DNA reads TGTGCCAGCAGTTACAACCGGGACACCCATGGCTACACCTTC.